This T cell receptor beta chain appears in the sequencing data of a study of T-cell memory formation after mild COVID-19. 5'RACE with constant-segment primers built TCRalpha and TCRbeta cDNA libraries with UMIs. MiXCR, run by TCRdb on the 5' RACE reads, gives a single entry per CDR3 protein. The repertoire includes about half a million distinct CDR3 sequences, roughly 18% of them detected once, and approximately 13% sits in the top ten. The study's findings and limits: Clones that got smaller from day 15 to 85 had even CD4/CD8, while clones growing later tipped toward CD4+. For contracting clones, CD4+ ones sat mainly in CM and EM, CD8+ in EMRA.

The J segment lost 2 bases and the V segment lost 6 bases, leaving 3 bases of the junction unmatched. Looked up from germline, CDR1 is DFQATT and CDR2 is SNEGSKA (reference sequence). The CDR3 totals 12 residues. This clonotype turned up a few times. The antigen remains unidentified. V usage is TRBV20-1 and J usage is TRBJ1-2, with 7 bases lining up with TRBD1. The sample comprised PBMCs or a T cell subset sorted from them (not recorded which). The sequence was obtained from an adult woman who had mild COVID-19 (a few samples of this study predate the infection). Cell type and time point are not known. CDR3 in DNA: TGCAGTGCCTCGGGACAGAACTATGGCTACACCTTC. This sequence encodes CSASGQNYGYTF.